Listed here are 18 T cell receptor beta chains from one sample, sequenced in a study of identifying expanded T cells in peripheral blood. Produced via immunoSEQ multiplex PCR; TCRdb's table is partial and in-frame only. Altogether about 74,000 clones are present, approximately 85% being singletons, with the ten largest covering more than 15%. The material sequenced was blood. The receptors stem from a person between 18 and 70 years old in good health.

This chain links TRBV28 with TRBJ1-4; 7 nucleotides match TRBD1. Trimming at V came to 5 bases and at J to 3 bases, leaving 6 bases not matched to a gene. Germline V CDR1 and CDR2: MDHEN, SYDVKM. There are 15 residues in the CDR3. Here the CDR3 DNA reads TGTGCCAGCAGTGACACAGGGGCGGCTAATGAAAAACTGTTTTTT. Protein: CASSDTGAANEKLFF.

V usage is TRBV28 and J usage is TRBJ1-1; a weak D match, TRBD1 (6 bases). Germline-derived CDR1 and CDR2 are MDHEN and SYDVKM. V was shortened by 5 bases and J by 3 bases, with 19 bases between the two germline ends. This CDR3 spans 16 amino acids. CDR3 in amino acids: CASSLSFGTMHTEAFF. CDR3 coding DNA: TGTGCCAGCAGTCTTTCATTTGGGACAATGCACACTGAAGCTTTCTTT. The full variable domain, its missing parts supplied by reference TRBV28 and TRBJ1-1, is DVKVTQSSRYLVKRTGEKVFLECVQDMDHENMFWYRQDPGLGLRLIYFSYDVKMKEKGDIPEGYSVSREKKERFSLILESASTNQTSMYLCASSLSFGTMHTEAFFGQGTRLTVV.

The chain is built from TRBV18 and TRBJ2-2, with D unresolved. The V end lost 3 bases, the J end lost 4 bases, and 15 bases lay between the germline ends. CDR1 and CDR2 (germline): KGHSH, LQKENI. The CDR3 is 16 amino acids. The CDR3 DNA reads TGTGCCAGCTCACCTACCGACAACGCAGGCACCGGGGAGCTGTTTTTT. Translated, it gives CASSPTDNAGTGELFF. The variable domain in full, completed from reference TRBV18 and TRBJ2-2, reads NAGVMQNPRHLVRRRGQEARLRCSPMKGHSHVYWYRQLPEEGLKFMVYLQKENIIDESGMPKERFSAEFPKEGPSILRIQQVVRGDSAAYFCASSPTDNAGTGELFFGEGSRLTVL.

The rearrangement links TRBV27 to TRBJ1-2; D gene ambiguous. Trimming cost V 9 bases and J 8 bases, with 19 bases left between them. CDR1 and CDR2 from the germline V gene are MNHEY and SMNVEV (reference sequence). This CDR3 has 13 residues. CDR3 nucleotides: TGTGCCAGTAAAGAAAGAAGGAGTATGGGCTACACCTTC. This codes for CASKERRSMGYTF.

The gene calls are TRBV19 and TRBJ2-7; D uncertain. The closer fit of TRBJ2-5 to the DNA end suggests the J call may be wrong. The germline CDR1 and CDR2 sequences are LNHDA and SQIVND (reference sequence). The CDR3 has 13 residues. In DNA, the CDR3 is TGTGCCAGTAGTAGGGCTAACAAAGGGACCCAGTACTTC. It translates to CASSRANKGTQYF.

The CDR3 region has the DNA TGTGCCAGCAGCTTAAGCGGGAGCTACAATGAGCAGTTCTTC. It translates to CASSLSGSYNEQFF. This chain joins TRBV7-3 and TRBJ2-1; 7 nucleotides agree with TRBD2. Looked up from germline, CDR1 is SGHTA and CDR2 is FQGTGA. The CDR3 consists of 14 residues. The trim removed 1 base at V and 3 bases at J, leaving 0 bases unmatched.

Written as DNA, the CDR3 is TGTGCCAGCAGTTTAGACAGAGTCCCCGTATTTACTGAGCAGTTCTTC. Encoded protein: CASSLDRVPVFTEQFF. V usage is TRBV28 and J usage is TRBJ2-1, with D perhaps matching TRBD1 (5 bases). Deletions cut 2 bases from V and 9 bases from J, with 20 bases between. From germline, CDR1 is MDHEN and CDR2 SYDVKM. This CDR3 is 16 amino acids long.

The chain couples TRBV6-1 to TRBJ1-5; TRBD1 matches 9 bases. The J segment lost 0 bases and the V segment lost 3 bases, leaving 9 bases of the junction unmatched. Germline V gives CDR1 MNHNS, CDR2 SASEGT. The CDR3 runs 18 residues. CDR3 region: CASSDPHRGHDSNQPQHF. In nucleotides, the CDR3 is TGTGCCAGCAGTGATCCCCACAGGGGGCACGATAGCAATCAGCCCCAGCATTTT.

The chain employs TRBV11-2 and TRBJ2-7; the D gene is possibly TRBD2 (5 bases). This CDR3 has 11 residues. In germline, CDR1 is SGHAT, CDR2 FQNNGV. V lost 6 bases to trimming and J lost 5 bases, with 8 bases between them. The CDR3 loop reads CASREDDEQYF. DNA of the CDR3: TGTGCCAGCAGGGAGGACGACGAGCAGTACTTC.

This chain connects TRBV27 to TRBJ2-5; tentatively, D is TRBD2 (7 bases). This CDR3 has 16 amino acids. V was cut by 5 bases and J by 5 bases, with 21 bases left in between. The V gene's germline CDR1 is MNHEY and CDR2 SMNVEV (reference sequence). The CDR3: CASSPWGAGVRETQYF. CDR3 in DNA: TGTGCCAGCAGTCCTTGGGGGGCGGGAGTCAGGGAGACCCAGTACTTC.

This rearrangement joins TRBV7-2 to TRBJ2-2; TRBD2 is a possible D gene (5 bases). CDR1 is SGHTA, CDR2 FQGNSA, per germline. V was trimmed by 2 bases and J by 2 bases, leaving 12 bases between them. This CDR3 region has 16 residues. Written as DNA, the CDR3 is TGTGCCAGCAGCTTATTTTCCCGGGGTAACACCGGGGAGCTGTTTTTT. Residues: CASSLFSRGNTGELFF.

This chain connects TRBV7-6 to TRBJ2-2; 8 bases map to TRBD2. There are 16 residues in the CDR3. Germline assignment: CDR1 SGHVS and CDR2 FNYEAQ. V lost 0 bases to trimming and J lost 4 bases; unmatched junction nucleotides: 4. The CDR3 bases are TGTGCCAGCAGCTTAGCGTCACTAGCGGCCACCGGGGAGCTGTTTTTT. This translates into CASSLASLAATGELFF.

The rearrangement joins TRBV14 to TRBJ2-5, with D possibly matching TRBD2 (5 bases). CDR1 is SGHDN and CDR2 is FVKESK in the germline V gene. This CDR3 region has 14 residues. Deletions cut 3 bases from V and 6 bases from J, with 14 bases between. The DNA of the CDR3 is TGTGCCAGCAGCCAGACTGTCGGGATGAAGACCCAGTACTTC. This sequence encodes CASSQTVGMKTQYF.

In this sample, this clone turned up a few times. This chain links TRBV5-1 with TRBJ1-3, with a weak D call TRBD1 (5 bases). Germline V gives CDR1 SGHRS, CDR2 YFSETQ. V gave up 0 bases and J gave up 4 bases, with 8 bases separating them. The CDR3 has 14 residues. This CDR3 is CASSLGGSGNTIYF. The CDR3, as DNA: TGCGCCAGCAGCTTGGGGGGCAGCGGAAACACCATATATTTT.

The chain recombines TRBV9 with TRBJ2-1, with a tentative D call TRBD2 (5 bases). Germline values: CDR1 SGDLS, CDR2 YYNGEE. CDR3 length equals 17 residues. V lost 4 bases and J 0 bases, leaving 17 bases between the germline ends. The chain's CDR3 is CASSPSGRPSSYNEQFF. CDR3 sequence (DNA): TGTGCCAGCAGCCCCAGCGGCCGGCCTAGCTCCTACAATGAGCAGTTCTTC.

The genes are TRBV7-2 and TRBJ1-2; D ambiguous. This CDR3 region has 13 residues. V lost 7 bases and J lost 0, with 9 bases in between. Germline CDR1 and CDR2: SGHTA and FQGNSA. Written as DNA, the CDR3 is TGTGCCAGCACCCCACGGGCTAACTATGGCTACACCTTC. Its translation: CASTPRANYGYTF.

The CDR3 here is CASRLGVTNTEAFF. In DNA, the CDR3 is TGCGCCAGCAGACTTGGGGTGACCAACACTGAAGCTTTCTTT. This sequence joins TRBV5-1 and TRBJ1-1; D gene uncertain. Trimming pared 5 bases from V and 2 bases from J, leaving 13 bases between. The CDR3 has 14 amino acids. Looked up from germline, CDR1 is SGHRS and CDR2 is YFSETQ.

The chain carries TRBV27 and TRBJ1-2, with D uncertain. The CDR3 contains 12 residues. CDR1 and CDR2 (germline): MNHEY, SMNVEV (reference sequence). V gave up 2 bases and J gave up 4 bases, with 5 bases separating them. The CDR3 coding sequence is TGTGCCAGCAGTTTAGACGGCTATGGCTACACCTTC. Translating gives CASSLDGYGYTF.